The 18 T cell receptor beta chains in this list originate from one sample, sequenced in a study of prognosis after radiotherapy for stage I lung cancer. TCR beta CDR3 was amplified from genomic DNA by two-round multiplex PCR. The first PCR round targeted every TRBV and TRBJ gene with specific primers. TCRdb reanalysed the multiplex PCR reads using MiXCR and keeps one entry per CDR3 protein. The sample yields fewer than 40,000 distinct CDR3 sequences, more than 30% seen once. The starting material was PBMCs, obtained before or after stereotactic body radiation therapy (not recorded which). Receptors originate from a donor aged 50 or older with non-small cell lung cancer.

This clonotype was detected many times. The genes are TRBV11-1 and TRBJ1-1; D not resolved. Per the germline V gene, CDR1 is SGHAT and CDR2 is FQDESV (reference sequence). Trimming stripped 0 bases from V and 9 bases from J, with 20 bases between. This CDR3 region has 16 residues. CDR3 protein: CASSLAPRRMEEKAFF. The CDR3 region has the DNA TGTGCCAGCAGCTTAGCCCCCCGACGGATGGAAGAGAAAGCTTTCTTT.

This clonotype showed up many times. The chain links TRBV6-1 to TRBJ1-4; 8 bases align to TRBD1. The CDR3 is made up of 14 amino acids. With 6 bases clipped from V and 4 bases from J, the junction kept 4 bases outside the gene matches. Germline-derived CDR1 and CDR2 are MNHNS and SASEGT. The CDR3 region has the DNA TGTGCCAGCAGCGAGACAGGGGATAATGAAAAACTGTTTTTT. The encoded protein is CASSETGDNEKLFF.

On this clonotype itself: A much larger clone sits a single nucleotide away, making a read error possible. The rearrangement uses TRBV6-2 or TRBV6-3 and TRBJ1-1; D ambiguous. Between the trimmed V and J ends, which lost 6 bases and 1 base, there was a span of 15 bases. This CDR3 spans 15 amino acids. Germline CDR1 reads MNHEY; CDR2 reads SVGEGT. The CDR3 loop is CASRAPGRWNTEAFF. CDR3 coding DNA: TGTGCCAGCAGGGCCCCGGGGAGGTGGAACACTGAAGCTTTCTTT.

There are many counts of this clonotype. The genes are TRBV9 and TRBJ2-7; D possibly uses TRBD1 or TRBD2 (7 bases each). Germline-derived CDR1 and CDR2 are SGDLS and YYNGEE. CDR3 length: 13 amino acids. V gave up 3 bases and J gave up 2 bases, with 9 bases separating them. CDR3 loop: CASSAGGAYEQYF. CDR3 in DNA: TGTGCCAGCAGCGCAGGGGGGGCCTACGAGCAGTACTTC.

In this sample, this clonotype turned up many times. The J gene is TRBJ1-1, the V gene TRBV3-1; 7 bases match TRBD1. The CDR3 loop spans 14 amino acids. V was clipped by 4 bases and J by 11 bases; unmatched bases: 13. Germline V lookup: CDR1 LGHDT, CDR2 YNNKEL (reference sequence). This CDR3 reads CASSPRDRLLEAFF. CDR3 bases: TGTGCCAGCAGCCCCCGGGACAGACTACTTGAGGCTTTCTTT.

This clonotype has ten or more counts. The chain uses TRBV5-1 and TRBJ2-5, with D uncertain. CDR3 length: 14 amino acids. Germline CDR1 is SGHRS and CDR2 is YFSETQ. The V end lost 0 bases, the J end lost 5 bases, and 11 bases lay between the germline ends. CDR3 in DNA: TGCGCCAGCAGCTTGGCCATAGGGTCGGAGACCCAGTACTTC. This translates into CASSLAIGSETQYF.

This clonotype showed up many times. The V and J genes are TRBV11-2 and TRBJ2-7, with D perhaps matching TRBD1 or TRBD2 (5 bases each). This CDR3 region has 14 residues. CDR1 and CDR2 (germline): SGHAT, FQNNGV. The V and J ends lost 2 bases and 3 bases respectively, with 11 bases between them. Here the CDR3 reads CASSLTRGLYEQYF. CDR3 nucleotides: TGTGCCAGCAGCTTAACGAGGGGCCTCTACGAGCAGTACTTC. The full variable domain, its missing parts supplied by reference TRBV11-2 and TRBJ2-7, is EAGVAQSPRYKIIEKRQSVAFWCNPISGHATLYWYQQILGQGPKLLIQFQNNGVVDDSQLPKDRFSAERLKGVDSTLKIQPAKLEDSAVYLCASSLTRGLYEQYFGPGTRLTVT.

This rearrangement joins TRBV11-2 to TRBJ1-1; no clear D. CDR3 length: 13 residues. Germline-derived CDR1 and CDR2 are SGHAT and FQNNGV. V lost 1 base and J 6 bases, leaving 9 bases between the germline ends. CDR3 sequence reads: CASSLGVRSEAFF. CDR3 bases: TGTGCCAGCAGCTTAGGTGTGCGGTCTGAAGCTTTCTTT.

This clonotype was observed many times. This chain joins TRBV7-8 and TRBJ2-6; TRBD1 aligns across 7 bases. CDR3 length: 19 amino acids. Germline CDR1 SGHVS, CDR2 FQNEAQ. J lost 0 bases, V lost 3 bases, and 11 bases had no gene match. CDR3: CASSFRGTAGSSGANVLTF. CDR3 nucleotides: TGTGCCAGCAGCTTCCGAGGGACAGCTGGTTCCTCTGGGGCCAACGTCCTGACTTTC. The complete variable domain, with remaining parts taken from reference TRBV7-8 and TRBJ2-6, reads GAGVSQSPRYKVAKRGQDVALRCDPISGHVSLFWYQQALGQGPEFLTYFQNEAQLDKSGLPSDRFFAERPEGSVSTLKIQRTQQEDSAVYLCASSFRGTAGSSGANVLTFGAGSRLTVL.

This clonotype appeared many times. The chain couples TRBV20-1 to TRBJ2-3; D is perhaps TRBD2 (7 bases). The CDR3 has 14 amino acids. The V and J ends lost 6 bases and 4 bases respectively, with 17 bases between them. CDR1 and CDR2 from the germline V gene are DFQATT and SNEGSKA (reference sequence). The CDR3 reads CSAQRGGRADTQYF. CDR3 sequence (DNA): TGCAGTGCCCAAAGGGGGGGGCGAGCAGATACGCAGTATTTT.

This clonotype occurred many times. The V call is TRBV30, the J call TRBJ2-5, with TRBD1 matching over 9 bases. This CDR3 is 14 amino acids long. Germline V lookup: CDR1 GTSNPN, CDR2 SVGIG (reference sequence). Losses at the gene ends were 0 bases for V and 5 bases for J; bases not matched to a gene: 4. CDR3 loop: CAWSVTGGGETQYF. The CDR3 DNA reads as TGTGCCTGGAGTGTCACAGGGGGCGGTGAGACCCAGTACTTC.

This sequence joins TRBV7-2 and TRBJ2-7; 8 positions match TRBD2. Germline V gives CDR1 SGHTA, CDR2 FQGNSA. The CDR3 runs 15 residues. V shed 3 bases, J shed 3 bases, and the junction held 7 bases outside the gene matches. As DNA, the CDR3 is TGTGCCAGCAGCTTTGGGGCGGGGGGTCTCTACGAGCAGTACTTC. This encodes CASSFGAGGLYEQYF.

There are many counts of this clonotype. The rearrangement links TRBV7-8 to TRBJ2-7; D may be TRBD2 (5 bases). Trimming took 5 bases from V and 5 from J, leaving 16 bases between them. The CDR3 loop spans 14 amino acids. Germline lookup yields CDR1 SGHVS and CDR2 FQNEAQ. The CDR3 sequence: CASSPRPGFHEQYF. The CDR3 region has the DNA TGTGCCAGCAGCCCCCGGCCGGGGTTCCACGAGCAGTACTTC. Full variable domain (rest looked up from reference TRBV7-8 and TRBJ2-7): GAGVSQSPRYKVAKRGQDVALRCDPISGHVSLFWYQQALGQGPEFLTYFQNEAQLDKSGLPSDRFFAERPEGSVSTLKIQRTQQEDSAVYLCASSPRPGFHEQYFGPGTRLTVT.

There are many counts of this clonotype. The gene calls are TRBV19 and TRBJ2-3; D gene ambiguous. The CDR3 runs to 15 residues. Trimming removed 1 base at V and 4 bases at J, with 12 bases between. The germline CDR1 and CDR2 sequences are LNHDA and SQIVND (reference sequence). Here the CDR3 DNA reads TGTGCCAGTAGTATAGGTCCGGTTCGGGCAGATACGCAGTATTTT. This sequence encodes CASSIGPVRADTQYF.

This clonotype has at least ten counts. The CDR3 loop reads CASSQEGTGANTEAFF. CDR3 DNA: TGCGCCAGCAGCCAAGAAGGTACGGGGGCAAACACTGAAGCTTTCTTT. The gene calls are TRBV4-1 and TRBJ1-1, with a tentative D call TRBD1 (6 bases). This CDR3 contains 16 residues. The V and J ends lost 0 bases and 2 bases respectively, with 13 bases between them. In germline, CDR1 is MGHRA, CDR2 YSYEKL.

In its sample, this clonotype was seen many times. This chain joins TRBV6-1 and TRBJ2-7, with 14 positions matching TRBD2. The V gene end was trimmed by 6 bases and the J gene end by 3 bases; junction bases not matched to a gene: 13. Per the germline V gene, CDR1 is MNHNS and CDR2 is SASEGT. The CDR3 runs to 18 residues. CDR3 sequence reads: CASRPGLAGGLRIYEQYF. CDR3 nucleotide sequence: TGTGCCAGCAGGCCAGGACTAGCGGGGGGCTTGCGAATCTACGAGCAGTACTTC.

For this clonotype: This may be a read error, as it is one base from a much larger clone. CDR3 loop: CANSRPGVTDTESFF. The CDR3 DNA is TGTGCCAACAGCCGCCCAGGGGTGACTGACACTGAATCTTTCTTT. V and J are TRBV6-2 or TRBV6-3 and TRBJ1-1; tentatively, D is TRBD1 (6 bases). The germline gives CDR1 MNHEY, CDR2 SVGEGT. This CDR3 contains 15 residues.

J is TRBJ2-7 and V is TRBV6-1; 9 bases line up with TRBD2. Germline V CDR1 and CDR2: MNHNS, SASEGT. J was trimmed by 8 bases and V by 8 bases; bases with no gene match: 7. CDR3 size: 12 residues. CDR3 sequence reads: CASLAGHWKQYF. CDR3 coding DNA: TGTGCCAGCCTAGCGGGGCATTGGAAGCAGTACTTC.